These T cell receptor beta chains were read from a single sample in a study of T cells in tuberculosis. The repertoire was sequenced with immunoSEQ multiplex PCR; TCRdb's copy has only in-frame clones and lacks some. The profile shows nearly 60,000 clones, 88% of them singletons. Sequenced sample: CD1b-GMM tetramer-negative cells sorted from PBMCs. These receptors were collected from an adult woman with latent tuberculosis. CDR3s include the opening cysteine and the closing phenylalanine or tryptophan. D genes are given only for firm matches.

j_call v_call d_call cdr3_aa
TRBJ2-6 TRBV7-7 - CASGEAGANVLTF
TRBJ1-5 TRBV19 - CASSITPSAQHF
TRBJ2-3 TRBV30 - CAWSRVTDTQYF
TRBJ1-1 TRBV4-1 TRBD1 CASSQGGTGSRTFF
TRBJ1-1 TRBV9 TRBD1 CASSPTGSIEAFF
TRBJ2-7 TRBV15 - CATSRDQYEQYF
TRBJ2-7 TRBV11-2 TRBD2 CASSFGLAEPYEQYF
TRBJ2-5 TRBV5-1 TRBD2 CASSLGRAGGPETQYF
TRBJ1-5 TRBV4-1 TRBD1 CASSQVTGGGQPQHF
TRBJ2-5 TRBV11-1 TRBD2 CASSSWTSGSVETQYF
TRBJ1-1 TRBV13 - CASSLRVILNTEAFF
TRBJ2-2 TRBV4-2 - CASSTKLFSNTGELFF
TRBJ1-4 TRBV23-1 TRBD1 CASSLYPGQGSATNEKLFF
TRBJ2-5 TRBV7-2 - CASSLMPGKETQYF
TRBJ2-7 TRBV13 TRBD1 CASSSGQGAYEQYF
TRBJ2-2 TRBV6-5 - CASRPTIQRTGELFF